Each of the 9 T cell receptor beta chains below was sequenced from the same sample in a study of shared clonotypes between healthy human individuals (dated by TCRdb to about 2020). The protocol used for the library was the immunoSEQ multiplex PCR assay. TCRdb mirrors the immuneACCESS table, restricted to in-frame sequences. Some clones are absent from its copies; in checked studies, under half trace to an unresolved V gene, and the reason for the others is unknown. Within this sample are approximately 940,000 clones, with around three quarters of them counted one time only. Of the sample, approximately 1.5% is held by the ten largest clones. Specimen: memory CD4+ T cells sorted from blood. The sample's cell subset or site label, in plain terms: CD45RA-negative fraction. These receptor sequences come from a man younger than 35 in good health.

This chain joins TRBV6-1 and TRBJ1-4; D might be TRBD1 (5 bases). The CDR3 length is 15 residues. The V and J ends lost 3 bases and 4 bases respectively, with 12 bases between them. CDR1 MNHNS and CDR2 SASEGT come from the germline V gene. The CDR3 DNA reads TGTGCCAGCAGTGACAAAGGGGCCGTTAATGAAAAACTGTTTTTT. The encoded protein is CASSDKGAVNEKLFF.

On this clone: A junction end diverges from the germline sequence, so it may reflect a read error. J is TRBJ2-5 and V is TRBV5-6; D gene unclear. Matching the DNA end better, TRBJ2-7 makes the J call doubtful. This CDR3 spans 14 amino acids. In germline, CDR1 is SGHDT, CDR2 YYEEEE. CDR3 nucleotides: TGTGCCAGCAGCGGCCTAAAGAACTCCGACGAGCAGTACTTC. Its translation: CASSGLKNSDEQYF.

The V gene is TRBV5-4, the J gene TRBJ2-5, with 8 bases that match TRBD1. J lost 5 bases, V lost 4 bases, and 4 bases had no gene match. The CDR3 has 13 residues. Germline CDR1 reads SGHNT; CDR2 reads YYREEE (reference sequence). In DNA form, the CDR3 reads TGTGCCAGCAGCATTAGACAGGGGGAGACCCAGTACTTC. This encodes CASSIRQGETQYF.

This clone has just one count. V is TRBV19 and J is TRBJ2-6, with D possibly matching TRBD1 (6 bases). The V gene lost 4 bases and the J gene lost 3 bases, with 13 bases spanning the gap. Germline assignment: CDR1 LNHDA and CDR2 SQIVND (reference sequence). The CDR3 runs 16 residues. The CDR3 nucleotides are TGTGCCAGTAGTACAAACAGGGTTATTGGGGCCAACGTCCTGACTTTC. Its protein product is CASSTNRVIGANVLTF.

V gene TRBV14 combines with J gene TRBJ1-2, with D maybe TRBD1 (6 bases). CDR1 SGHDN and CDR2 FVKESK come from the germline V gene. CDR3 length: 15 amino acids. Trimming stripped 5 bases from V and 4 bases from J, with 17 bases between. The CDR3 reads CASSAGDLPSYGYTF. The CDR3 nucleotides are TGTGCCAGCAGCGCAGGGGATCTGCCCTCCTATGGCTACACCTTC. Variable domain in full (rest from reference TRBV14 and TRBJ1-2): EAGVTQFPSHSVIEKGQTVTLRCDPISGHDNLYWYRRVMGKEIKFLLHFVKESKQDESGMPNNRFLAERTGGTYSTLKVQPAELEDSGVYFCASSAGDLPSYGYTFGSGTRLTVV.

J is TRBJ1-5 and V is TRBV2; D perhaps matches TRBD1 (5 bases). The CDR3 has 18 amino acids. The germline gives CDR1 SNHLY, CDR2 FYNNEI. The germline V and J ends were trimmed by 3 bases and 1 base, with 19 bases remaining between them. The CDR3 region is CASSERRQGPKSNQPQHF. In DNA form, the CDR3 reads TGTGCCAGCAGTGAGAGGAGGCAGGGACCCAAAAGCAATCAGCCCCAGCATTTT.

CDR3 in DNA: TGTGCTAGTAGGGACCACACAGATACGCAGTATTTT. Translation: CASRDHTDTQYF. The V call is TRBV12-5, the J call TRBJ2-3, with D tentatively TRBD1 or TRBD2 (5 bases each). CDR1 is LGHNT, CDR2 FRNRAP, per germline. There are 12 residues in the CDR3. With 8 bases removed from V and 2 bases from J, the gap between germline ends came to 8 bases.

This chain connects TRBV14 to TRBJ1-4; D is ambiguous. The germline V and J ends were trimmed by 4 bases and 5 bases, with 11 bases remaining between them. Germline CDR1 is SGHDN and CDR2 is FVKESK. This CDR3 comprises 14 residues. CDR3 in DNA: TGTGCCAGCAGCCGAAGTGGGAGGAATGAAAAACTGTTTTTT. Residues: CASSRSGRNEKLFF.

J is TRBJ2-7 and V is TRBV25-1; perhaps TRBD1 as D (6 bases). CDR3 length: 13 residues. The V gene's germline CDR1 is MGHDK and CDR2 SYGVNS. The V end was cut by 5 bases, the J end by 5 bases, with 13 bases between. CDR3 loop: CASSRGRGNEQYF. The CDR3 region has the DNA TGTGCCAGCAGTCGGGGCAGGGGAAACGAGCAGTACTTC.